These 23 T cell receptor beta chains came from one sample sequenced in a study of blood T cell repertoires in COVID-19. Profiling relied on immunoSEQ multiplex PCR, and the TCRdb table lists in-frame clones only, not all of them. The repertoire includes more than 300,000 clones, about nine tenths of them detected once, and 1.5% to 2% sits in the top ten. The sample consisted of peripheral blood. These receptors were collected from a woman aged 30 to 39 with COVID-19, enrolled during active disease.

The V call is TRBV6-6, the J call TRBJ1-1; D gene unclear. The CDR3 runs 14 residues. Germline V gene lookup returns CDR1 MNHNY and CDR2 SVGAGI (reference sequence). V was cut by 2 bases and J by 4 bases, with 11 bases left in between. The CDR3: CASSYGLEGTEAFF. The CDR3 region has the DNA TGTGCCAGCAGTTACGGGTTGGAGGGCACTGAAGCTTTCTTT.

V and J are TRBV6-1 and TRBJ2-7; D call uncertain. Germline CDR1 reads MNHNS; CDR2 reads SASEGT. This CDR3 comprises 15 residues. Trimming removed 2 bases from V and 3 bases from J, with 14 bases in between. CDR3 protein: CASSEWRQLNYEQYF. The CDR3 coding sequence is TGTGCCAGCAGTGAATGGCGGCAGCTGAACTACGAGCAGTACTTC.

The V call is TRBV5-1, the J call TRBJ2-2; 8 nucleotides line up with TRBD1. CDR3 length: 17 residues. CDR1 and CDR2 from the germline V gene are SGHRS and YFSETQ. The ends lost 2 bases at V and 5 bases at J; junction bases unmatched: 11. This CDR3 reads CASSLIPEGQGTGELFF. The CDR3, as DNA: TGCGCCAGCAGCTTAATTCCTGAAGGACAGGGTACCGGGGAGCTGTTTTTT.

This clone has just one count. The chain uses TRBV10-3 and TRBJ1-1; D not resolved. The CDR3 consists of 15 residues. V lost 3 bases and J 4 bases, leaving 15 bases between the germline ends. In germline, CDR1 is ENHRY, CDR2 SYGVKD. The CDR3 nucleotides are TGTGCCATCAGTGACAGATATGGGGAGGGCACTGAAGCTTTCTTT. Amino acids: CAISDRYGEGTEAFF.

This clone was counted a single time. The V call is TRBV7-7, the J call TRBJ2-1, with no clear D. With 1 base removed from V and 8 bases from J, the gap between germline ends came to 9 bases. Germline V gene data show CDR1 as SSHAT and CDR2 as FNYEAQ (reference sequence). The CDR3 length is 13 residues. CDR3 nucleotide sequence: TGTGCCAGCAGCTTAGGACTGATCGATGAGCAGTTCTTC. Translation: CASSLGLIDEQFF. Full variable domain (rest looked up from reference TRBV7-7 and TRBJ2-1): GAGVSQSPRYKVTKRGQDVTLRCDPISSHATLYWYQQALGQGPEFLTYFNYEAQPDKSGLPSDRFSAERPEGSISTLTIQRTEQRDSAMYRCASSLGLIDEQFFGPGTRLTVL.

The chain joins TRBV4-3 to TRBJ1-4, with D unclear. Germline lookup yields CDR1 LGHNA and CDR2 YSLEER. This CDR3 has 15 residues. V dropped 4 bases and J dropped 3 bases, with 12 bases sitting between them. The CDR3 here is CASSPRPAANEKLFF. CDR3 DNA: TGCGCCAGCAGCCCACGGCCGGCGGCTAATGAAAAACTGTTTTTT.

The chain combines TRBV1 with TRBJ2-2; TRBD1 is the table's D call, not checked against the DNA. TRBV1 is termed a pseudogene. The CDR3 runs 14 residues. CDR3 region: CTSSQETHPGELFF. CDR3 coding DNA: TGCACCAGCAGCCAAGAGACACATCCCGGGGAGCTGTTTTTT.

This clone was recorded only once. CDR3 sequence (DNA): TGTGCCAGCTCAGGGGACAGTACGAACACTGAAGCTTTCTTT. Amino acids: CASSGDSTNTEAFF. The chain couples TRBV18 to TRBJ1-1, with 7 bases lining up with TRBD1. Trimming took 5 bases from V and 1 from J; bases not matched to a gene: 4. The CDR3 consists of 14 residues. The germline gives CDR1 KGHSH, CDR2 LQKENI.

This chain joins TRBV3-1 (or the pseudogene TRBV3-2) and TRBJ1-5; D ambiguous. The length of the CDR3 is 14 residues. CDR1 is LGHDT and CDR2 is YNNKEL in the germline V gene (reference sequence). Trimming shortened V by 4 bases and J by 4 bases, and 11 bases separated the two germline ends. The CDR3 nucleotides are TGTGCCAGCAGCCTGGCCCCAATAAATCAGCCCCAGCATTTT. This encodes CASSLAPINQPQHF.

The V call is TRBV7-9, the J call TRBJ1-4, with D possibly TRBD1 on 5 matching bases. V was trimmed by 6 bases and J by 8 bases, leaving 16 bases between them. Germline-derived CDR1 and CDR2 are SEHNR and FQNEAQ (reference sequence). The CDR3 covers 14 residues. CDR3 region: CASSRDGRGEKLFF. CDR3 bases: TGTGCCAGCAGTCGGGACGGGAGAGGGGAAAAACTGTTTTTT. Based on the CDR3 plus reference TRBV7-9 and TRBJ1-4, the full variable domain is DTGVSQNPRHKITKRGQNVTFRCDPISEHNRLYWYRQTLGQGPEFLTYFQNEAQLEKSRLLSDRFSAERPKGSFSTLEIQRTEQGDSAMYLCASSRDGRGEKLFFGSGTQLSVL.

This clone was detected a few times. The CDR3 loop reads CASSFDRGKGGYTF. CDR3 nucleotide sequence: TGTGCCAGCAGCTTCGACAGGGGTAAAGGTGGCTACACCTTC. The rearrangement joins TRBV5-4 to TRBJ1-2; 8 nucleotides agree with TRBD1. V shed 2 bases, J shed 7 bases, and the junction held 7 bases outside the gene matches. Germline V CDR1 and CDR2: SGHNT, YYREEE (reference sequence). The CDR3 sequence is 14 residues long.

This clone came up a few times. The chain has TRBV12-5 and TRBJ1-5, with D unclear. The CDR3 runs 15 residues. The V gene lost 0 bases and the J gene lost 4 bases, with 10 bases spanning the gap. Germline V CDR1 and CDR2: LGHNT, FRNRAP. Here the CDR3 reads CASGLVISRNQPQHF. CDR3 in DNA: TGTGCTAGTGGTTTGGTAATCTCCAGGAATCAGCCCCAGCATTTT.

V gene TRBV11-3 combines with J gene TRBJ1-3, with TRBD1 matching 8 bases. The germline gives CDR1 SGHNT, CDR2 YENEEA. Losses at the gene ends were 4 bases for V and 8 bases for J; bases not matched to a gene: 1. The CDR3 extends over 12 amino acids. The CDR3 region has the DNA TGTGCCAGCAGCTCGACAGGGGACACCATATATTTT. Its protein product is CASSSTGDTIYF.

Concerning this clone: This sample also contains other DNA sequences that code for the same CDR3. The rearrangement links TRBV27 to TRBJ1-5, with D perhaps TRBD1 (5 bases). Trimming cost V 3 bases and J 4 bases, with 7 bases left between them. This CDR3 spans 13 amino acids. Germline V gene lookup returns CDR1 MNHEY and CDR2 SMNVEV (reference sequence). The CDR3 protein is CASSLGHNQPQHF. CDR3 nucleotide sequence: TGTGCCAGCAGTTTGGGGCATAATCAGCCCCAGCATTTT.

This rearrangement joins TRBV30 to TRBJ1-1, with TRBD1 matching over 11 bases. The junction had 21 bases not matched to a gene; V was cut back by 3 bases and J by 6 bases. CDR1 GTSNPN and CDR2 SVGIG come from the germline V gene (reference sequence). This CDR3 has 19 residues. The CDR3 coding sequence is TGTGCCTGGAGCTCGTTCCGTCCCGGGACAGGGGGGCTAGGAGCTGAAGCTTTCTTT. As protein: CAWSSFRPGTGGLGAEAFF.

The rearrangement joins TRBV5-4 to TRBJ1-6; 7 nucleotides line up with TRBD1. From germline, CDR1 is SGHNT and CDR2 YYREEE (reference sequence). J gave up 8 bases and V 2 bases, and 7 bases lay outside the gene matches. CDR3 size: 15 residues. CDR3 in DNA: TGTGCCAGCAGCTTATTCGACAGGGCGGATTCACCCCTCCACTTT. Its protein product is CASSLFDRADSPLHF.

The rearrangement uses TRBV4-1 and TRBJ1-1; possibly TRBD1 for D (5 bases). V lost 4 bases, J lost 0 bases, and 21 bases lay in between. Germline values: CDR1 MGHRA, CDR2 YSYEKL. The CDR3 sequence is 18 residues long. Written as DNA, the CDR3 is TGCGCCAGCAGCCGCCTTGAGGTGGGGGGACCTCTGAACACTGAAGCTTTCTTT. It encodes CASSRLEVGGPLNTEAFF.

This clone was seen only once. CDR3 protein: CASSQSPLNGEAFF. The CDR3 region has the DNA TGTGCCAGCAGCCAGTCGCCCTTGAACGGTGAAGCTTTCTTT. The chain combines TRBV3-1 (or the pseudogene TRBV3-2) with TRBJ1-1; unclear D gene. Germline V lookup: CDR1 LGHDT, CDR2 YNNKEL (reference sequence). The V gene lost 3 bases and the J gene lost 7 bases, with 15 bases spanning the gap. There are 14 residues in the CDR3.

This chain connects TRBV30 to TRBJ1-6, with 8 bases that match TRBD1. Looked up from germline, CDR1 is GTSNPN and CDR2 is SVGIG (reference sequence). This CDR3 is 14 amino acids long. V dropped 2 bases and J dropped 8; count of bases not matched to a gene: 5. The CDR3 here is CAWSPGTGDSPLHF. CDR3 DNA: TGTGCCTGGAGTCCCGGGACAGGAGATTCACCCCTCCACTTT.

The rearrangement joins TRBV27 to TRBJ2-7; TRBD1 might be the D (5 bases). Germline loops: CDR1 MNHEY, CDR2 SMNVEV (reference sequence). The CDR3 has 14 residues. With 5 bases removed from V and 7 bases from J, the gap between germline ends came to 18 bases. Written as DNA, the CDR3 is TGTGCCAGCAGTCCGTCCGCAGGGCATTATGAGCAGTACTTC. Protein product: CASSPSAGHYEQYF.

The V gene is TRBV19, the J gene TRBJ1-2, with 10 bases lining up with TRBD1. Germline trimming cut 5 bases from V and 6 bases from J; bases unmatched to any gene: 12. This CDR3 is 16 amino acids long. Germline loops: CDR1 LNHDA, CDR2 SQIVND (reference sequence). CDR3 residues: CASSPGAGTGVDGYTF. Here the CDR3 DNA reads TGTGCCAGTAGTCCCGGGGCGGGGACAGGGGTTGATGGCTACACCTTC.

This clone was seen just once. The rearrangement links TRBV18 to TRBJ1-2; a weak D match, TRBD1 (5 bases). Germline lookup yields CDR1 KGHSH and CDR2 LQKENI. V was pared by 3 bases and J by 8 bases, with 13 bases between. The CDR3 is 13 amino acids. CDR3: CASSPPGRDGYTF. CDR3 coding DNA: TGTGCCAGCTCACCTCCCGGGAGGGACGGCTACACCTTC.

This sequence joins TRBV4-1 and TRBJ2-3; 14 nucleotides line up with TRBD2. Per germline, CDR1 MGHRA and CDR2 YSYEKL. The CDR3 sequence is 16 residues long. V was pared by 4 bases and J by 4 bases, with 4 bases of the junction left unmatched. CDR3 sequence reads: CASSPTSGGASDTQYF. The CDR3 DNA reads as TGCGCCAGCAGCCCGACTAGCGGGGGGGCCTCAGATACGCAGTATTTT.